This TCR beta chain appears in the sequencing data of a study of early T cells in non-severe SARS-CoV-2 infection. Germline CDR1 reads SGHTA; CDR2 reads FQGNSA. This CDR3 is built from 14 residues. With 1 base removed from V and 5 bases from J, the gap between germline ends came to 6 bases. This clonotype was counted between two and nine times. TCRdb re-analysed the 5' RACE reads in MiXCR, keeping a single row per CDR3 protein. The top ten hold 1.2% of the sample, which has about 62,000 distinct CDR3 sequences, roughly a tenth seen once. The receptor was derived from an adult who was a healthcare worker with PCR-confirmed SARS-CoV-2 infection or an uninfected control (not recorded which). This sequence joins TRBV7-2 and TRBJ1-6; D is possibly TRBD1 (5 bases). Sequencing used whole blood. The CDR3 loop reads CASSLGQNNSPLHF. The CDR3 region has the DNA TGTGCCAGCAGCTTAGGACAGAATAATTCACCCCTCCACTTT.